The clone carrying this TCR beta chain counts as large. The record originates from a study of blood T cells in healthy people across ages. The CDR3 consists of 18 residues. After removal of 5 bases from V and 4 bases from J, the junction contained 12 bases not matched to a gene. Germline V lookup: CDR1 SEHNR, CDR2 FQNEAQ (reference sequence). Together with a sample-barcoded 5' primer, a J-beta primer mix was included in a second PCR lasting roughly 6 to 12 cycles. Per-sample output comprised a minimum of 2.5 million paired-end reads containing CDR3. TCRdb analysed the 5' RACE reads with MiXCR anew, one entry per CDR3 protein. The profile shows 600,000 to 650,000 distinct CDR3 sequences, approximately 50% of them singletons.

V and J are TRBV7-9 and TRBJ2-7; 15 bases are a match to TRBD2. The sequencing input was blood. The TCR sequence derives from a man between 60 and 70 years old in good health. For the CDR3, the DNA is TGTGCCAGCAGCGGACGGACTAGCGGGGGGGACCTCCCATACGAGCAGTACTTC. Its protein product is CASSGRTSGGDLPYEQYF.